The T cell receptor (beta chain) described here comes from a study of blood T cell repertoires in COVID-19. Looking at the study overall: COVID-19 samples collected from the United States, Italy and Spain covered acute and convalescent phases. Nucleic acid was either cDNA or gDNA, and it came from T cells, B-cell-depleted T cells, or PBMCs.

V lost 1 base and J 4 bases, leaving 5 bases between the germline ends. From germline, CDR1 is SEHNR and CDR2 FQNEAQ (reference sequence). The CDR3 loop spans 13 amino acids. A word on this clone: A single base separates this from a much larger clone, so it may be a read error. This sample also contains other DNA sequences that code for the same CDR3.

Study processing details: Nucleated cell counts were estimated from reference gene primer amplification. Method: immunoSEQ multiplex PCR; TCRdb's copy keeps in-frame clones and lacks some. D and trimming were read from the DNA, whereas the V and J calls and clone size are those reported in that table. The sample includes about 430,000 clones, 70% to 90% seen only once; the top ten take 1.4%. Allocation to cohorts depended on clinical history reported by the participants. The TCR originated in a woman under 30 who had been exposed to COVID-19. Sequenced sample: PBMCs or T cells enriched from blood (not recorded which). J is TRBJ1-3 and V is TRBV7-9, with D possibly matching TRBD1 (5 bases). DNA of the CDR3: TGTGCCAGCAGCTTAGGACAGGGAAACACCATATATTTT. Its protein is CASSLGQGNTIYF. The full variable domain, completed using reference TRBV7-9 and TRBJ1-3, is DTGVSQNPRHKITKRGQNVTFRCDPISEHNRLYWYRQTLGQGPEFLTYFQNEAQLEKSRLLSDRFSAERPKGSFSTLEIQRTEQGDSAMYLCASSLGQGNTIYFGEGSWLTVV.